The next 23 T cell receptor beta chains were all read from a single sample in a study of glioma-infiltrating T cells. Using RNA template, CDR3s of TCR alpha and beta were amplified with iRepertoire arm-PCR. MiXCR, applied by TCRdb to the multiplex PCR reads, yields one record per CDR3 protein. This repertoire shows some 190,000 distinct CDR3 sequences, 30% to 40% found once; its top ten account for around 20%. The sample comprised glioma tissue, nonneoplastic brain tissue, or PBMCs (not recorded which). The receptors stem from a human donor with low-grade glioma or glioblastoma, undergoing nonglioma brain surgery, or in good health (not recorded which).

J is TRBJ2-1 and V is TRBV27, with D possibly matching TRBD1 (5 bases). Germline V gene sequence: CDR1 MNHEY, CDR2 SMNVEV (reference sequence). The CDR3 runs to 13 residues. V gave up 6 bases and J gave up 14 bases, with 20 bases separating them. CDR3 sequence (DNA): TGTGCCAGCAGAGGGCCCGCGGACAATGGGAAGTTCTTC. Residues: CASRGPADNGKFF.

There are many counts of this clonotype. J is TRBJ1-2 and V is TRBV7-2; a possible D gene is TRBD1 (5 bases). The CDR3 runs to 13 residues. V lost 7 bases to trimming and J lost 6 bases, with 15 bases between them. CDR1 is SGHTA and CDR2 is FQGNSA in the germline V gene. The chain's CDR3 is CASTPFGGDGYTF. CDR3 in DNA: TGTGCCAGCACACCCTTTGGGGGGGATGGCTACACCTTC.

This clonotype was counted at least ten times. The chain links TRBV6-1 to TRBJ2-7; 9 nucleotides agree with TRBD1. This CDR3 comprises 14 residues. The V gene end was trimmed by 5 bases and the J gene end by 4 bases; junction bases not matched to a gene: 6. CDR1 and CDR2 from the germline V gene are MNHNS and SASEGT. The CDR3 DNA is TGTGCCAGCAGTTATGGGACAGGGTTATACGAGCAGTACTTC. Residues: CASSYGTGLYEQYF.

Many counts were recorded for this clonotype. This chain uses TRBV28 with TRBJ1-1; unclear D gene. V lost 2 bases, J lost 8 bases, and 15 bases lay in between. CDR3 length: 14 amino acids. Germline V gives CDR1 MDHEN, CDR2 SYDVKM. CDR3 bases: TGTGCCAGCAGTTTAGAGGCCTTGAGGGCGGAAGCTTTCTTT. This translates into CASSLEALRAEAFF.

This clonotype was seen repeatedly, ten times or more. The chain links TRBV5-5 to TRBJ1-1; D ambiguous. Per the germline V gene, CDR1 is SGHKS and CDR2 is YYEKEE (reference sequence). CDR3 length: 15 amino acids. Trimming shortened V by 1 base and J by 0 bases, and 10 bases separated the two germline ends. CDR3 region: CASSLLGQMNTEAFF. Here the CDR3 DNA reads TGTGCCAGCAGCTTGTTGGGTCAAATGAACACTGAAGCTTTCTTT.

This clonotype was seen ten or more times. CDR3 sequence reads: CASSQGWGLEEEQFF. The CDR3 DNA is TGCGCCAGCAGCCAGGGTTGGGGACTAGAGGAGGAGCAGTTCTTC. The gene calls are TRBV4-3 and TRBJ2-1, with 8 bases that match TRBD2. Germline CDR1 reads LGHNA; CDR2 reads YSLEER. V lost 3 bases, J lost 10 bases, and 11 bases stayed unmatched. The CDR3 has 15 residues.

The table lists this clonotype with many counts. This rearrangement joins TRBV29-1 to TRBJ2-1; 8 nucleotides align to TRBD2. The CDR3 totals 12 residues. The germline V gene encodes CDR1 SQVTM and CDR2 ANQGSEA. The V gene end was trimmed by 5 bases and the J gene end by 4 bases; junction bases not matched to a gene: 1. The CDR3 spells CSVTSGYNEQFF. In DNA, the CDR3 is TGCAGCGTTACTAGCGGTTACAATGAGCAGTTCTTC.

A single count supports this clonotype. The rearrangement joins TRBV3-1 to TRBJ2-2, with TRBD1 identical over 7 bases. The CDR3 runs 14 residues. Germline lookup yields CDR1 LGHDT and CDR2 YNNKEL (reference sequence). V was clipped by 5 bases and J by 5 bases; unmatched bases: 5. The chain's CDR3 is CASSSGTETGELFF. CDR3 sequence (DNA): TGTGCCAGCAGCTCCGGGACAGAGACCGGGGAGCTGTTTTTT.

In its sample, this clonotype was seen many times. The chain employs TRBV27 and TRBJ1-1; tentative D call: TRBD1 (5 bases). V was clipped by 5 bases and J by 1 base, with 14 bases between them. The CDR3 totals 15 residues. Germline assignment: CDR1 MNHEY and CDR2 SMNVEV (reference sequence). The CDR3 DNA reads as TGTGCCAGCAGTGTCTTTGGACACAAGAACACTGAAGCTTTCTTT. Translated, it gives CASSVFGHKNTEAFF.

Only one count was recorded for this clonotype. CDR3 amino acids: CSVDRGIETQYF. For the CDR3, the DNA is TGCAGCGTTGATCGAGGGATAGAGACCCAGTACTTC. The rearrangement joins TRBV29-1 to TRBJ2-5; D may be TRBD2 (5 bases). This CDR3 spans 12 amino acids. With 3 bases removed from V and 4 bases from J, the gap between germline ends came to 9 bases. Germline lookup yields CDR1 SQVTM and CDR2 ANQGSEA.

This clonotype was seen many times. This chain links TRBV6-2 or TRBV6-3 with TRBJ2-3, with D hard to call. This CDR3 spans 12 amino acids. The ends were cut back, 3 bases at V and 8 bases at J, with 9 bases in the middle. Germline CDR1 MNHEY, CDR2 SVGEGT. CDR3: CASSYSLRTQYF. The CDR3 region has the DNA TGTGCCAGCAGTTATTCACTACGTACGCAGTATTTT.

In its sample, this clonotype was seen many times. This rearrangement joins TRBV3-1 to TRBJ2-7; maybe TRBD1 (6 bases). The CDR3 runs to 14 residues. Germline V gene lookup returns CDR1 LGHDT and CDR2 YNNKEL (reference sequence). V lost 8 bases to trimming and J lost 2 bases, with 16 bases between them. The CDR3 loop reads CASSWTVIPYEQYF. CDR3 DNA sequence: TGTGCCAGCTCCTGGACAGTGATCCCCTACGAGCAGTACTTC.

The rearrangement joins TRBV19 to TRBJ1-1; 7 bases match TRBD1. Germline V CDR1 and CDR2: LNHDA, SQIVND (reference sequence). There are 14 residues in the CDR3. The ends lost 10 bases at V and 5 bases at J; junction bases unmatched: 13. The CDR3 sequence: CATRTGQGETEAFF. CDR3 nucleotides: TGTGCCACTAGGACCGGCCAGGGGGAGACTGAAGCTTTCTTT. The full variable domain, rest sourced from reference TRBV19 and TRBJ1-1, is DGGITQSPKYLFRKEGQNVTLSCEQNLNHDAMYWYRQDPGQGLRLIYYSQIVNDFQKGDIAEGYSVSREKKESFPLTVTSAQKNPTAFYLCATRTGQGETEAFFGQGTRLTVV.

This clonotype was detected ten times or more. The chain has TRBV29-1 and TRBJ2-1; 10 positions agree with TRBD2. CDR1 and CDR2 from the germline V gene are SQVTM and ANQGSEA. The CDR3 is made up of 13 amino acids. V was pared by 7 bases and J by 9 bases, with 9 bases of the junction left unmatched. The CDR3 DNA is TGCAGCGGCTTAGCGGGAGGATCCAGTGAGCAGTTCTTC. Protein sequence: CSGLAGGSSEQFF.

This clonotype occurred many times. CDR3 loop: CASTTPNSPLHF. CDR3 nucleotide sequence: TGTGCCAGCACCACCCCAAATTCACCCCTCCACTTT. The chain couples TRBV27 to TRBJ1-6; D is unresolved. V was pared by 7 bases and J by 7 bases, with 8 bases between. Germline V gives CDR1 MNHEY, CDR2 SMNVEV (reference sequence). There are 12 residues in the CDR3.

J is TRBJ2-7 and V is TRBV2; D is unresolved. Between the trimmed V and J ends, which lost 4 bases and 2 bases, there was a span of 12 bases. This CDR3 is 14 amino acids long. In germline, CDR1 is SNHLY, CDR2 FYNNEI. CDR3 residues: CASSGPDTTYEQYF. Written as DNA, the CDR3 is TGTGCCAGCAGTGGCCCCGACACAACCTACGAGCAGTACTTC.

The chain carries TRBV6-1 and TRBJ2-3; 10 nucleotides line up with TRBD2. The CDR3 is made up of 16 amino acids. CDR1 and CDR2 (germline): MNHNS, SASEGT. Trimming at V came to 5 bases and at J to 3 bases, leaving 8 bases not matched to a gene. In DNA, the CDR3 is TGTGCCAGCAGTCCAACAACTAGCGGGATGACAGATACGCAGTATTTT. Residues: CASSPTTSGMTDTQYF.

The table lists this clonotype with many counts. This chain joins TRBV12-3 or TRBV12-4 and TRBJ1-2, with D maybe TRBD1 (6 bases). Trimming shortened V by 5 bases and J by 3 bases, and 13 bases separated the two germline ends. The CDR3 spans 14 residues. The CDR3 region is CASSPPTGYYGYTF. The CDR3 bases are TGTGCCAGCAGTCCTCCGACAGGCTACTATGGCTACACCTTC.

V usage is TRBV4-3 and J usage is TRBJ2-7, with 12 bases aligning to TRBD2. The length of the CDR3 is 15 residues. CDR1 and CDR2 from the germline V gene are LGHNA and YSLEER. After removal of 5 bases from V and 4 bases from J, the junction contained 6 bases not matched to a gene. CDR3 sequence: CASSLRLAGEYEQYF. CDR3 in DNA: TGCGCCAGCAGCTTACGACTAGCGGGAGAATACGAGCAGTACTTC.

This clonotype was recorded many times. J is TRBJ2-1 and V is TRBV7-9, with 9 bases matching TRBD2. The CDR3 is made up of 15 amino acids. Trimming cost V 0 bases and J 8 bases; bases outside gene matches: 5. Germline V lookup: CDR1 SEHNR, CDR2 FQNEAQ (reference sequence). CDR3 sequence reads: CASSLAGTSNDEQFF. The CDR3 DNA reads as TGTGCCAGCAGCTTAGCCGGGACTAGCAACGATGAGCAGTTCTTC.

This clonotype appeared many times. The DNA of the CDR3 is TGCAGTGCTAGAGCATACGGGACAGTGAAAAACATTCAGTACTTC. Its protein product is CSARAYGTVKNIQYF. The chain has TRBV20-1 and TRBJ2-4; 7 bases are shared with TRBD1. The CDR3 runs to 15 residues. Trimming cost V 1 base and J 4 bases; bases outside gene matches: 7. From germline, CDR1 is DFQATT and CDR2 SNEGSKA (reference sequence).

This clonotype was counted at least ten times. The chain links TRBV7-2 to TRBJ1-6; 8 nucleotides align to TRBD1. This CDR3 contains 14 residues. The J segment lost 5 bases and the V segment lost 3 bases, leaving 0 bases of the junction unmatched. Looked up from germline, CDR1 is SGHTA and CDR2 is FQGNSA. CDR3 region: CASSLTGDNSPLHF. For the CDR3, the DNA is TGTGCCAGCAGCTTGACAGGGGATAATTCACCCCTCCACTTT.

This chain uses TRBV4-1 with TRBJ1-5; D is possibly TRBD1 (6 bases). Germline V lookup: CDR1 MGHRA, CDR2 YSYEKL. V dropped 0 bases and J dropped 0 bases, with 12 bases sitting between them. There are 17 residues in the CDR3. The CDR3 protein is CASSQEGFRGSNQPQHF. The CDR3 DNA reads TGCGCCAGCAGCCAAGAGGGCTTCAGGGGTAGCAATCAGCCCCAGCATTTT.